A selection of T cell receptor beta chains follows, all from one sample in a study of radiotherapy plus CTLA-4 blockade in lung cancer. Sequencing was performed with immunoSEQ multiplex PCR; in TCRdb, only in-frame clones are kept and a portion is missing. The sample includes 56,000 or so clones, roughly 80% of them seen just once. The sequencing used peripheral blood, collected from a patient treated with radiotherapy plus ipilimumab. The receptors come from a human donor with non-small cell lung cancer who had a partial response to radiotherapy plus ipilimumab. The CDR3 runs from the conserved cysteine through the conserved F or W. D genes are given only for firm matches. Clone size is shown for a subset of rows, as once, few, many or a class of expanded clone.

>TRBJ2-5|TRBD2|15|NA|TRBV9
TGTGCCAGCAGCTCGGGACTAGCGGATCAAGAGACCCAGTACTTC
CASSSGLADQETQYF
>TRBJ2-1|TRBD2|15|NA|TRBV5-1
TGCGCCAGCACAAGGACTAGCGGGGGTTACAATGAGCAGTTCTTC
CASTRTSGGYNEQFF
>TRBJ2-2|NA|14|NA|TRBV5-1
TGCGCCAGCAGCATCGGGGGTAACACCGGGGAGCTGTTTTTT
CASSIGGNTGELFF
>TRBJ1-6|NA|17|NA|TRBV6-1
TGTGCCAGCAGTGAAGCCCCCCCGGGACTCCTAAATTCACCCCTCCACTTT
CASSEAPPGLLNSPLHF
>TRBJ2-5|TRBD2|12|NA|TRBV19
TGTGCCAGTAGTTTAGGCGGGAGAACCCAGTACTTC
CASSLGGRTQYF
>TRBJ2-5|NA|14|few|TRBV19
TGTGCCAGTAGTCCCGGACTGCTTAAAGAGACCCAGTACTTC
CASSPGLLKETQYF
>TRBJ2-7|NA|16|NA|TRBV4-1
TGCGCCAGCAGCCAGCAAGGGCAGGGGGGCTCCTACGAGCAGTACTTC
CASSQQGQGGSYEQYF
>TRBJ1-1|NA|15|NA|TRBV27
TGTGCCAGCAGTTTAGTGGGGGCTTCGAACACTGAAGCTTTCTTT
CASSLVGASNTEAFF
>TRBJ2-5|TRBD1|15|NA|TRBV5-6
TGTGCCAGCAGCCAACGGACAGGGGCAGGGGAGACCCAGTACTTC
CASSQRTGAGETQYF
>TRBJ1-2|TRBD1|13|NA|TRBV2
TGTGCCAGCAGGGGGGACAGGGGTATCGGCTACACCTTC
CASRGDRGIGYTF
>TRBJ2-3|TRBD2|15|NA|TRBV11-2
TGTGCCAGCAGCTTAACTAGCGGGGACACAGATACGCAGTATTTT
CASSLTSGDTDTQYF
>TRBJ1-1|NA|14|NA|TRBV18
TGTGCCAGCTCACCACTTACTGAGAACACTGAAGCTTTCTTT
CASSPLTENTEAFF
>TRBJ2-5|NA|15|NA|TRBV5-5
TGTGCCAGCAGCCAATTAACTAGTTTAGGAGAGACCCAGTACTTC
CASSQLTSLGETQYF
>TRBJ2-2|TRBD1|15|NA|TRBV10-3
TGTGCCAACTCCCGACAGGGGTTGACCACCGGGGAGCTGTTTTTT
CANSRQGLTTGELFF
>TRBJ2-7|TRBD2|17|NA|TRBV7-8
TGTGCCAGCAGCTTAGAGACTAGCGGGTCTAGCTCCTACGAGCAGTACTTC
CASSLETSGSSSYEQYF
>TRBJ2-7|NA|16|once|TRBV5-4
TGTGCCAGCAGCTTGGAGGGCAGGACAAGCTCCTACGAGCAGTACTTC
CASSLEGRTSSYEQYF
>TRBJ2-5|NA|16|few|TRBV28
TGTGCCAGCAGTACGGCATCAGGGCAGACGCGGGAGACCCAGTACTTC
CASSTASGQTRETQYF
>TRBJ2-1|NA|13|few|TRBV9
TGTGCCAGCAGCGCCCAACCGAGGGATGAGCAGTTCTTC
CASSAQPRDEQFF
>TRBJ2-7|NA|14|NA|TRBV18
TGTGCCAGCTCACCTGGGGGCGCATCGTACGAGCAGTACTTC
CASSPGGASYEQYF
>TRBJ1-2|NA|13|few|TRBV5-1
TGCGCCAGCAGCTTGGGGCACCACTATGGCTACACCTTC
CASSLGHHYGYTF
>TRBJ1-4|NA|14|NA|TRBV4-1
TGCGCCAGCAGCTTCGGGACTGCTAATGAAAAACTGTTTTTT
CASSFGTANEKLFF
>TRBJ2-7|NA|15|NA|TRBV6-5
TGTGCCAGCAGGGGAGCGGCGGACAGAAACTACGAGCAGTACTTC
CASRGAADRNYEQYF
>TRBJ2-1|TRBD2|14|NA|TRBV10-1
TGCGCCAGCAGTCACGAACTAGCGGGCAATGAGCAGTTCTTC
CASSHELAGNEQFF
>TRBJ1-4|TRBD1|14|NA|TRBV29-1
TGCAGCGTTCGGGACAGGGACTGGGCTGAAAAACTGTTTTTT
CSVRDRDWAEKLFF
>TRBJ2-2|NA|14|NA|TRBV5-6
TGTGCCAGCAGAGCTGGGGGGAGCACCGGGGAGCTGTTTTTT
CASRAGGSTGELFF
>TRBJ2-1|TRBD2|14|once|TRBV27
TGTGCCAGCAGGCTAGCGGGGGGAGGGTATGAGCAGTTCTTC
CASRLAGGGYEQFF
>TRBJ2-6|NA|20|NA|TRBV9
TGTGCCAGCAGCCTCAGACCGGGACTTTATTCGCCCTCTGGGGCCAACGTCCTGACTTTC
CASSLRPGLYSPSGANVLTF
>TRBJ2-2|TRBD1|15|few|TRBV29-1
TGCAGCGTTGAAGCAAGGGACAGGGCCACCGGGGAGCTGTTTTTT
CSVEARDRATGELFF
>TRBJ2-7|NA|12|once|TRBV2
TGTGCCAGCAGTGACAGGATTTACGAGCAGTACTTC
CASSDRIYEQYF
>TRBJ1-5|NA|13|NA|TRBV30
TGTGCCTGGAGTCCCGGCAGGGATCAGCCCCAGCATTTT
CAWSPGRDQPQHF
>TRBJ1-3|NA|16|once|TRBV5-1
TGCGCCAGCAGCTTGGGTCCTGGCGGTTCTGGAAACACCATATATTTT
CASSLGPGGSGNTIYF
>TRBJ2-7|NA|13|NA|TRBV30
TGTGCCTGGAGTGTACGGGTTCAGGGCGAGCAGTACTTC
CAWSVRVQGEQYF
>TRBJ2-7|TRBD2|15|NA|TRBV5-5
TGTGCCAGCAGCCCGCCGGGACTAGTCATCCACGAGCAGTACTTC
CASSPPGLVIHEQYF
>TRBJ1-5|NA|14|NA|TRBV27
TGTGCCAGCAGTTTTGCGGGAGGTGGTCAGCCCCAGCATTTT
CASSFAGGGQPQHF
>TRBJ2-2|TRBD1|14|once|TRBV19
TGTGCCAGTAGTTTGACAGGGGGCACCGGGGAGCTGTTTTTT
CASSLTGGTGELFF
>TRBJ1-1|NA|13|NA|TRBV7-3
TGTGCCAGCAGCTTAACGCAGGGTTCTGAAGCTTTCTTT
CASSLTQGSEAFF
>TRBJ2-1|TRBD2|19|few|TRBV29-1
TGCAGCGTTGAGGCCCCACTAGCGGGGGGTCCGAGCTCCTACAATGAGCAGTTCTTC
CSVEAPLAGGPSSYNEQFF
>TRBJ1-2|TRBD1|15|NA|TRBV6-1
TGTGCCAGCCGCATACCGGGACAGCTCCACTATGGCTACACCTTC
CASRIPGQLHYGYTF
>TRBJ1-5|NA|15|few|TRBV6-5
TGTGCCAGCAGCCCGGACAGTGTCACTAATCAGCCCCAGCATTTT
CASSPDSVTNQPQHF
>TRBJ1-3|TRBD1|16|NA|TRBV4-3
TGCGCCAGCAGCCAAGTTGCAGGGGGCCTTGGAAACACCATATATTTT
CASSQVAGGLGNTIYF
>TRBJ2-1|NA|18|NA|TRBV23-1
TGCGCCAGCAGTCAATCCCCAAGGGGCCCTTGCTCCTACAATGAGCAGTTCTTC
CASSQSPRGPCSYNEQFF
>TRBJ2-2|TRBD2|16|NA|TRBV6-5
TGTGCCAGCAGTTACTCGCTAGCGGGGGGAACCGGGGAGCTGTTTTTT
CASSYSLAGGTGELFF
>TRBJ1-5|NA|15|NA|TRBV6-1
TGTGCCAGCAGTGAAGTCTCAGGGATCGGTCAGCCCCAGCATTTT
CASSEVSGIGQPQHF
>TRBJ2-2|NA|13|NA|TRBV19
TGTGCCAGTAGTCTTACGAGCACCGGGGAGCTGTTTTTT
CASSLTSTGELFF
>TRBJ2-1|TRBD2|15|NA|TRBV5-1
TGCGCCAGCAGTTTAGCGGGGAAATCGCTTAATGAGCAGTTCTTC
CASSLAGKSLNEQFF
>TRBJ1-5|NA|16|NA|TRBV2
TGTGCCAGCAGTAAAAGCGGACAGCTTAGCAATCAGCCCCAGCATTTT
CASSKSGQLSNQPQHF
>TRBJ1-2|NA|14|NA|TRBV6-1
TGTGCCAGCAGTCCGCGGACAGAGAACTATGGCTACACCTTC
CASSPRTENYGYTF
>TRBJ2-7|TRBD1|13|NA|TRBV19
TGTGCCAGTAGTCCCGGGACAGGACTCGAGCAGTACTTC
CASSPGTGLEQYF
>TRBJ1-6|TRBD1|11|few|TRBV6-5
TGTGCCAGCAGTGAACAGGGGATAATCGACTTT
CASSEQGIIDF
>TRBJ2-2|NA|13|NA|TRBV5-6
TGTGCCAGCAGCTTGGCCGGCAGGGGTGTGCTGTTTTTT
CASSLAGRGVLFF
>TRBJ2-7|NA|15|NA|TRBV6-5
TGTGCCAGCACCCTTACAGGGACCAGCCCCTACGAGCAGTACTTC
CASTLTGTSPYEQYF
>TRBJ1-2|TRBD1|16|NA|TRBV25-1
TGTGCCAGCAGTGGCCCCACCGACAGGGAGAACTATGGCTACACCTTC
CASSGPTDRENYGYTF
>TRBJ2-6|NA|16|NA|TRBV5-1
TGCGCCAGCACTCTCGAGAGTCTCTCTGGGGCCAACGTCCTGACTTTC
CASTLESLSGANVLTF
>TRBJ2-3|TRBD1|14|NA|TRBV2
TGTGCCAGCAGCCCAGACAGGGTGGCAGATACGCAGTATTTT
CASSPDRVADTQYF
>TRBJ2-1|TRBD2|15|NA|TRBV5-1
TGCGCCAGCAGCTTGTCTAGCGGGGGGGCCAATGAGCAGTTCTTC
CASSLSSGGANEQFF
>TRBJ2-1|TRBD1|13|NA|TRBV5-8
TGTGCCAGCAGCGGGGACAGGGGAGATGAGCAGTTCTTC
CASSGDRGDEQFF
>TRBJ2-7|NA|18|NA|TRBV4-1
TGCGCCAGCAGCCAAGATCCCATGCGGGGTCAGGCCGACTACGAGCAGTACTTC
CASSQDPMRGQADYEQYF